This T cell receptor beta chain originates from a study of beta chain features in type 1 diabetes. A few counts support this clone. The CDR3 consists of 16 residues. V lost 6 bases and J lost 4; bases outside the gene matches: 4. Germline V lookup: CDR1 SNHLY, CDR2 FYNNEI. All of the isolated RNA was reverse transcribed, so expressed TCRB transcripts were sequenced. Measured with immunoSEQ multiplex PCR; TCRdb has only the in-frame clones, and not every one. The sample contains under 950,000 clones, about 17% of which appear only once. What was sequenced was naive CD4+ T cells from blood. V and J are TRBV2 and TRBJ2-2, with 14 bases that match TRBD2. The TCR sequence derives from a woman younger than 30 in good health. This CDR3 is CASRAGTSGGTGELFF. Written as DNA, the CDR3 is TGTGCCAGCAGAGCCGGGACTAGCGGGGGCACCGGGGAGCTGTTTTTT.